The entry that follows covers one T cell receptor (beta chain) sequence. TCR alpha and TCR beta cDNA libraries with sample barcodes and UMIs came from 5'RACE using constant-segment primers. One entry per CDR3 protein results from TCRdb running MiXCR on the 5' RACE reads. The profile shows fewer than 700,000 distinct CDR3 sequences, around 17% of them singletons. The data derive from a study of T-cell memory formation after mild COVID-19. The germline gives CDR1 MGHRA, CDR2 YSYEKL. The CDR3 length is 16 residues. J gave up 4 bases and V 2 bases, and 7 bases lay outside the gene matches. This TCR derives from an adult woman who had mild COVID-19 (a few samples of this study predate the infection). Cell type and time point are not known. The V call is TRBV4-1, the J call TRBJ2-7, with TRBD2 identical over 11 bases. The specimen sequenced was PBMCs or a T cell subset sorted from them (not recorded which). CDR3 sequence reads: CASSQSPGTSGYEQYF. For the CDR3, the DNA is TGCGCCAGCAGCCAAAGCCCTGGGACTAGCGGATACGAGCAGTACTTC.